This T cell receptor beta chain is from a study of blood T cell repertoires in COVID-19. About the research overall: Material from acute and convalescent COVID-19 was sourced from the United States, Italy and Spain. Sample material is recorded as cDNA or gDNA derived from T cells, B-cell-depleted T cells, or PBMCs.

This CDR3 region has 14 residues. V lost 0 bases, J lost 3 bases, and 8 bases lay in between. The V gene's germline CDR1 is SGHRS and CDR2 YFSETQ. Original analysis: Amplification from reference gene primers served as the basis for estimated nucleated cell counts. TCRdb's table, derived via immunoSEQ multiplex PCR, lists solely in-frame clones and lacks some. D and trimming were read from the DNA, whereas the V and J calls and clone size are those reported in that table. The sample yields roughly 100,000 clones, 81% seen once. Sequencing used peripheral blood. The TCR originated in a man of 80 years or more with acute or convalescent COVID-19. The chain uses TRBV5-1 and TRBJ2-3, with D uncertain. CDR3 nucleotides: TGCGCCAGCAGCTTGGGTCCGGGTACAGATACGCAGTATTTT. This encodes CASSLGPGTDTQYF.